Included here is one T cell receptor beta chain sequence, with context. This entry is derived from a study of shared clonotypes between healthy human individuals. Assay used: immunoSEQ multiplex PCR; TCRdb lists only in-frame clones, some missing. The sample holds hundreds of thousands of clones, roughly 96% seen once. CD8 cells classed as naive were CD45RO-negative and positively selected for CCR7, excluding terminally differentiated effector memory CD45RA+ cells. Per the germline V gene, CDR1 is DFQATT and CDR2 is SNEGSKA (reference sequence). V lost 3 bases and J 9 bases, leaving 9 bases between the germline ends. CDR3 length: 11 amino acids.

The sequencing sample was made of naive CD8+ T cells sorted from blood. The chain is built from TRBV20-1 and TRBJ2-1; D uncertain. The TCR was taken from a young woman in good health. In DNA form, the CDR3 reads TGCAGTGCTAGCTTTATAGCTGAGCAGTTCTTC. This gives the protein CSASFIAEQFF.